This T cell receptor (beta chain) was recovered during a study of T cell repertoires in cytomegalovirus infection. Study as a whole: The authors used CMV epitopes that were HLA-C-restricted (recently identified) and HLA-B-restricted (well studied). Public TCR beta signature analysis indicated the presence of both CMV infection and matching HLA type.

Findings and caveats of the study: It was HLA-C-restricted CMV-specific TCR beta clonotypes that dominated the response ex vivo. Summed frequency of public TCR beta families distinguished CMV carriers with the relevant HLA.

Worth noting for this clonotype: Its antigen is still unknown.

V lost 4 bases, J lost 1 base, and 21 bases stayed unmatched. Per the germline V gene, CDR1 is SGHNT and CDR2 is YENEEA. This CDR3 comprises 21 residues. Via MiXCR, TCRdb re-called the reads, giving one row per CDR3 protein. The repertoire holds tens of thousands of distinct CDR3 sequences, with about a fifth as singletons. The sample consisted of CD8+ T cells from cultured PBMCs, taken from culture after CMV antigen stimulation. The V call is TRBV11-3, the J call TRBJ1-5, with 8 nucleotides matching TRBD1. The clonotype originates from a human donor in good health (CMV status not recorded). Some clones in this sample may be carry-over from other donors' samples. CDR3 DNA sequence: TGTGCCAGCAGCTCCGCTGGACAGGGAAGACGAGGGGCCGGGAGCAATCAGCCCCAGCATTTT. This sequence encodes CASSSAGQGRRGAGSNQPQHF. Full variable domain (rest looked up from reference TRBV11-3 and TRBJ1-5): EAGVVQSPRYKIIEKKQPVAFWCNPISGHNTLYWYLQNLGQGPELLIRYENEEAVDDSQLPKDRFSAERLKGVDSTLKIQPAELGDSAVYLCASSSAGQGRRGAGSNQPQHFGDGTRLSIL.